Below, 10 T cell receptor beta chains from the same sample are listed, as sequenced in a study of OX40 agonist ivuxolimab in advanced cancers. The assay was immunoSEQ multiplex PCR, and TCRdb's table has in-frame clones only and misses some. Altogether about 69,000 clones are present, about 89% being singletons, with the ten largest covering about 5.5%. The material was CD4+ or CD8+ T cells sorted from blood, obtained in a trial of the OX40 agonist ivuxolimab. The receptors derive from an adult with an advanced solid tumor such as melanoma, head and neck, liver or kidney cancer.

This clone was picked up one time. The V call is TRBV29-1, the J call TRBJ2-4, with 7 bases lining up with TRBD1. Germline V gene lookup returns CDR1 SQVTM and CDR2 ANQGSEA. The CDR3 runs 13 residues. The V segment lost 8 bases and the J segment 5 bases; nucleotides outside the gene matches: 9. The CDR3 spells CSFLQGVENIQYF. CDR3 bases: TGCAGCTTTCTCCAGGGGGTTGAAAACATTCAGTACTTC.

V is TRBV2 and J is TRBJ1-4, with D hard to call. The CDR3 is 14 amino acids. The V gene lost 4 bases and the J gene lost 3 bases, with 9 bases spanning the gap. Germline loops: CDR1 SNHLY, CDR2 FYNNEI. CDR3 sequence (DNA): TGTGCCAGCAGTGTTTTCGGGGCTAATGAAAAACTGTTTTTT. Translated: CASSVFGANEKLFF.

Points on this clone: One end of the junction is discordant with germline, which a read error may explain. The chain links TRBV6-6 to TRBJ1-1; D is unresolved. The germline V gene encodes CDR1 MNHNY and CDR2 SVGAGI (reference sequence). The CDR3 is 11 residues long. CDR3 bases: TGTGCCAGCAGCTACGGGGAAGAAGTTTTCTTT. This codes for CASSYGEEVFF.

V and J are TRBV4-3 and TRBJ2-7, with TRBD2 as a possible D gene (6 bases). Germline values: CDR1 LGHNA, CDR2 YSLEER. Between the trimmed V and J ends, which lost 4 bases and 4 bases, there was a span of 14 bases. CDR3 length: 14 amino acids. The CDR3 loop reads CASSPGGAGYEQYF. The CDR3 DNA reads as TGCGCCAGCAGCCCCGGAGGGGCTGGGTACGAGCAGTACTTC.

The genes are TRBV19 and TRBJ1-1, with a tentative D call TRBD1 (5 bases). V lost 2 bases and J 5 bases, leaving 9 bases between the germline ends. CDR3 length: 13 residues. Germline V gene sequence: CDR1 LNHDA, CDR2 SQIVND (reference sequence). DNA for the CDR3: TGTGCCAGTAGTATATCGAGGGGAACTGAAGCTTTCTTT. It translates to CASSISRGTEAFF.

The chain's CDR3 is CASSLGPGGVTDTQYF. The CDR3 nucleotides read TGTGCCAGCAGCTTGGGGCCCGGGGGGGTCACAGATACGCAGTATTTT. The chain joins TRBV5-8 to TRBJ2-3; 8 bases align to TRBD2. Looked up from germline, CDR1 is SGHTS and CDR2 is YDEGEE. Trimming cost V 0 bases and J 2 bases; bases outside gene matches: 5. This CDR3 has 16 residues.

This rearrangement joins TRBV5-4 to TRBJ2-5, with D perhaps TRBD2 (5 bases). V was cut by 1 base and J by 5 bases, with 18 bases left in between. The CDR3 covers 16 residues. Germline V gene lookup returns CDR1 SGHNT and CDR2 YYREEE (reference sequence). This chain's CDR3 is CASSLQVGGLGETQYF. In nucleotides, the CDR3 is TGTGCCAGCAGCTTGCAAGTTGGCGGGTTGGGGGAGACCCAGTACTTC.

In nucleotides, the CDR3 is TGTGCCAGCAGCTTAGGGACAGGGCCTTACGAGCAGTACTTC. The encoded protein is CASSLGTGPYEQYF. V is TRBV7-6 and J is TRBJ2-7, with 8 nucleotides matching TRBD1. V shed 1 base, J shed 4 bases, and the junction held 3 bases outside the gene matches. The CDR3 length is 14 residues. Germline assignment: CDR1 SGHVS and CDR2 FNYEAQ.

The chain joins TRBV7-8 to TRBJ1-1; D ambiguous. The length of the CDR3 is 13 residues. V was trimmed by 6 bases and J by 4 bases, leaving 12 bases between them. CDR1 and CDR2 (germline): SGHVS, FQNEAQ. The CDR3 loop reads CASRGRGLTEAFF. For the CDR3, the DNA is TGTGCCAGCAGAGGGAGAGGGCTCACTGAAGCTTTCTTT.

The rearrangement links TRBV7-9 to TRBJ2-3; D gene unclear. The CDR3 contains 15 residues. Germline V gives CDR1 SEHNR, CDR2 FQNEAQ (reference sequence). The V gene lost 4 bases and the J gene lost 0 bases, with 11 bases spanning the gap. The CDR3 loop is CASSSENPSTDTQYF. The CDR3 DNA reads TGTGCCAGCAGCTCAGAGAATCCTAGCACAGATACGCAGTATTTT. Together with reference TRBV7-9 and TRBJ2-3, the CDR3 gives the full variable domain: DTGVSQNPRHKITKRGQNVTFRCDPISEHNRLYWYRQTLGQGPEFLTYFQNEAQLEKSRLLSDRFSAERPKGSFSTLEIQRTEQGDSAMYLCASSSENPSTDTQYFGPGTRLTVL.